This T cell receptor beta chain comes out of a study of T cell changes during pregnancy in multiple sclerosis. Trimming took off 5 bases at V and 5 bases at J, with 12 bases between the two ends. The CDR3 spans 13 residues. CDR1 LNHDA and CDR2 SQIVND come from the germline V gene (reference sequence). TCRdb keeps only in-frame clones here, not all; method: immunoSEQ multiplex PCR. The table shows about 120,000 clones, with approximately 93% occurring only once. V and J are TRBV19 and TRBJ2-5, with a possible D match to TRBD1 (6 bases). Sequencing used peripheral blood, obtained before pregnancy. The origin of this receptor is a female donor with multiple sclerosis, enrolled in a pregnancy study. CDR3 sequence reads: CASSDRDTETQYF. The CDR3 coding sequence is TGTGCCAGTAGTGACCGGGACACGGAGACCCAGTACTTC.